The rows below give T cell receptor beta chains drawn from one sample of a study of cytomegalovirus exposure and HLA in healthy donors. Data came from immunoSEQ multiplex PCR; TCRdb stores just in-frame clones and leaves some out. The sample includes tens of thousands of clones, around 83% of them seen just once. Sequencing used PBMCs. These receptors were obtained from a human donor in good health. The CDR3 runs from the conserved cysteine through the conserved F or W. The D gene is left open where the match is weak.

TRBJ2-3 - TRBV4-3 CASSPGSGGQPGQDTQYF
TRBJ1-1 - TRBV6-5 CASRGGQNTEAFF
TRBJ2-7 - TRBV29-1 CSVEYSDYEQYF
TRBJ2-1 - TRBV6-5 CASSYGHLRESEQFF
TRBJ1-1 - TRBV9 CASSVVGGLNEAFF
TRBJ1-1 - TRBV2 CASSERGFEAFF
TRBJ1-6 - TRBV7-2 CASSLFADTLHSPLHF
TRBJ2-3 TRBD2 TRBV7-2 CASSPLGGGGAGTDTQYF
TRBJ2-1 TRBD2 TRBV18 CASSPMAGGPDEQFF
TRBJ2-5 - TRBV14 CASSQVRETQYF
TRBJ1-5 - TRBV7-9 CASSLGSWGDQPQHF
- - TRBV9 CASSISGTTAYEQYF
TRBJ1-1 - TRBV7-2 CASSLSRGSREAFF
TRBJ2-7 TRBD1 TRBV2 CASSPVGTGGEQYF
TRBJ2-1 TRBD2 TRBV11-2 CASSQRKSGILVSYNEQFF
TRBJ1-2 - TRBV7-2 CASSLDRDGGYTF
TRBJ2-1 - TRBV29-1 CSVEGGPYNEQFF
TRBJ2-3 - TRBV11-2 CASSMGLLSRVNTQYF
TRBJ1-5 - TRBV4-1 CASSQDQSGNQPQHF
TRBJ2-5 TRBD2 TRBV7-9 CASIRTSGETQYF
- TRBD2 TRBV9 CASSVGLAGYEQYF
TRBJ1-5 - TRBV28 CASSLWGGAQPQHF
TRBJ1-5 TRBD1 TRBV7-3 CASSWGRDRGHGNQPQHF
TRBJ1-1 TRBD1 TRBV6-5 CASSYDRGNTEAFF